This T cell receptor beta chain was documented in a study of cytomegalovirus exposure and HLA in healthy donors (dated by TCRdb to about 2017). Background for the entire study: According to a later analysis, the roughly 120 validation repertoires were produced on the same platform as the roughly 600 repertoires of the first cohort. The aim of the study was to test whether cataloging public T cell receptors could identify signatures of past pathogen exposure. Besides the first cohort of roughly 700 subjects, a separate validation cohort made up of around 120 different subjects was used. To predict cytomegalovirus infection status, the study brought together high-throughput TCR immunosequencing, statistical association of individual TCRs with disease status, and machine learning. Study-level results and caveats: Subsequent analysis determined that TCRs grouped into clusters in the first cohort also showed a tendency toward co-occurrence across the roughly 130 validation repertoires, and 94% of cluster scores exceeded 0. The authors suggested that the approach could potentially be extended to other disease states and immunological phenotypes. Cytomegalovirus status was reported to be diagnosed by the classifier with high specificity and sensitivity in both the original and validation cohorts. The study gave a list of more than 150 TCR beta chains associated with cytomegalovirus. A few of the identified cytomegalovirus-associated TCR beta chains were confirmed in vitro to be specific for cytomegalovirus antigens. A later analysis lacked HLA typing for the validation cohort, so it scored co-occurrence in that cohort across all 120 or so repertoires. Most TCR sequences were seen in very few donors, while some public TCRs were found in many individuals.

As concerns this clone: The antigen it recognizes is unknown. Base qualities are not provided; no much larger clone lies one nucleotide away.

Separate from the approximately 700-subject first cohort, the validation cohort of some 130 subjects was the group to which the donors belonged. The library was generated by the immunoSEQ multiplex PCR assay. From the authors' description of their analysis: A statistical classification framework was built for diagnosing cytomegalovirus status from the catalog of TCR beta chain sequences. As stored in TCRdb, this immuneACCESS dataset retains in-frame rearrangements with V and J assigned. A fraction of the clones does not appear; measured against another copy, unresolved V genes explain less than half of the discrepancy, and the remainder lacks a known reason. The DNA gave D and trimming, while V, J and clone size come from that table. The sample table lists 120,000 to 150,000 clones, 88% of them with a count of one. Approximately 7.5% of the sample rests with the top ten. The CDR3 spans 17 residues, from the cysteine through the phenylalanine. Solely the CDR3 DNA is kept, with 51 bases framed from the first base. CDR1 and CDR2 are read off the germline V gene (reference sequence) as SEHNR and FQNEAQ. Compared with germline, V lacks 2 bases and J lacks 0 bases; bases without a gene match: 7.

The chain is assembled from TRBV7-9 and TRBJ2-3; TRBD2 matches 8 bases in the middle. The sequence derives from a woman aged 18-29 years in good health and CMV-seropositive. The sample was PBMCs. The DNA is TGTGCCAGCAGCTTATCGGGGGGGCCCTATAGCACAGATACGCAGTATTTT. This codes for CASSLSGGPYSTDTQYF. The reference TRBV7-9 and TRBJ2-3 proteins fill in what lies around the CDR3, so the full variable domain reads DTGVSQNPRHKITKRGQNVTFRCDPISEHNRLYWYRQTLGQGPEFLTYFQNEAQLEKSRLLSDRFSAERPKGSFSTLEIQRTEQGDSAMYLCASSLSGGPYSTDTQYFGPGTRLTVL.